Below, 9 T cell receptor beta chains from the same sample are listed, as sequenced in a study of T-cell memory formation after mild COVID-19. TCRdb used MiXCR to reprocess the 5' RACE reads, holding one entry per CDR3 protein. The table includes 85,000 to 120,000 distinct CDR3 sequences, around 12% detected once. The sample taken for sequencing was PBMCs or a T cell subset sorted from them (not recorded which). The receptors stem from an adult woman who had mild COVID-19 (a few samples of this study predate the infection). Cell type and time point are not known.

There are a few counts of this clonotype. The rearrangement links TRBV30 to TRBJ1-1, with a tentative D call TRBD1 (6 bases). Germline V gives CDR1 GTSNPN, CDR2 SVGIG (reference sequence). CDR3 length: 14 residues. Trimming stripped 1 base from V and 2 bases from J, with 11 bases between. The chain's CDR3 is CAWSEGGVNTEAFF. The DNA for the CDR3 is TGTGCCTGGAGTGAAGGGGGGGTAAACACTGAAGCTTTCTTT. The variable domain in full, with the rest retrieved from reference TRBV30 and TRBJ1-1, is SQTIHQWPATLVQPVGSPLSLECTVEGTSNPNLYWYRQAAGRGLQLLFYSVGIGQISSEVPQNLSASRPQDRQFILSSKKLLLSDSGFYLCAWSEGGVNTEAFFGQGTRLTVV.

This clonotype was observed a handful of times. The CDR3 DNA sequence: TGTGCCAGCACCAGGGGGGCCTCCTACAATGAGCAGTTCTTC. This sequence encodes CASTRGASYNEQFF. The chain couples TRBV5-6 to TRBJ2-1; D might be TRBD1 (7 bases). This CDR3 is built from 14 residues. Trimming took 6 bases from V and 0 from J, leaving 10 bases between them. Germline V gene data show CDR1 as SGHDT and CDR2 as YYEEEE.

This clonotype was observed a few times. The V gene is TRBV2, the J gene TRBJ2-1; no reliable D call. The CDR3 length is 17 residues. The V gene's germline CDR1 is SNHLY and CDR2 FYNNEI. V gave up 1 base and J gave up 6 bases, with 19 bases separating them. The CDR3 DNA is TGTGCCAGCAGTGAAGTGGGAAGTCTGGTACAGTCCAATGAGCAGTTCTTC. As protein: CASSEVGSLVQSNEQFF.

A few counts support this clonotype. The chain is built from TRBV12-3 or TRBV12-4 and TRBJ2-1; 7 bases are a match to TRBD2. V trimming: 3 bases; J trimming: 0 bases; junction bases outside the gene matches: 8. The CDR3 sequence is 17 residues long. The CDR3 loop reads CASSLRLAASSYNEQFF. As DNA, the CDR3 is TGTGCCAGCAGTTTGCGGCTAGCGGCGAGCTCCTACAATGAGCAGTTCTTC.

This clonotype was detected many times. The rearrangement links TRBV5-1 to TRBJ2-2; 9 positions agree with TRBD1. From germline, CDR1 is SGHRS and CDR2 YFSETQ. The V segment lost 3 bases and the J segment 7 bases; nucleotides outside the gene matches: 10. The CDR3 extends over 16 amino acids. CDR3 loop: CASSSADRGWIGELFF. The DNA of the CDR3 is TGCGCCAGCAGCTCTGCCGACAGGGGGTGGATCGGGGAGCTGTTTTTT.

The chain has TRBV29-1 and TRBJ1-4; maybe TRBD1 (6 bases). Per germline, CDR1 SQVTM and CDR2 ANQGSEA. The CDR3 extends over 14 amino acids. Trimming left V 3 bases short and J 4 bases short, with 12 bases between. DNA for the CDR3: TGCAGCGTTGACGAGGGGGGGATTAATGAAAAACTGTTTTTT. Translation: CSVDEGGINEKLFF. The complete variable domain, with remaining parts taken from reference TRBV29-1 and TRBJ1-4, reads SAVISQKPSRDICQRGTSLTIQCQVDSQVTMMFWYRQQPGQSLTLIATANQGSEATYESGFVIDKFPISRPNLTFSTLTVSNMSPEDSSIYLCSVDEGGINEKLFFGSGTQLSVL.

This clonotype has only a few counts. The rearrangement joins TRBV19 to TRBJ2-5; possibly TRBD2 for D (5 bases). Germline V gene data show CDR1 as LNHDA and CDR2 as SQIVND (reference sequence). Trimming shortened V by 0 bases and J by 3 bases, and 11 bases separated the two germline ends. The CDR3 consists of 15 residues. CDR3 nucleotides: TGTGCCAGTAGTATAGATTCGGGGATGAAAGAGACCCAGTACTTC. Translated: CASSIDSGMKETQYF. Variable domain in full (rest from reference TRBV19 and TRBJ2-5): DGGITQSPKYLFRKEGQNVTLSCEQNLNHDAMYWYRQDPGQGLRLIYYSQIVNDFQKGDIAEGYSVSREKKESFPLTVTSAQKNPTAFYLCASSIDSGMKETQYFGPGTRLLVL.

The chain is built from TRBV5-1 and TRBJ2-1; D may correspond to TRBD1 or TRBD2 (5 bases each). The CDR3 has 15 residues. The germline V gene has CDR1 SGHRS and CDR2 YFSETQ. The V and J ends lost 1 base and 0 bases respectively, with 8 bases between them. This CDR3 reads CASSLTGPSYNEQFF. The CDR3 DNA sequence: TGCGCCAGCAGCTTGACGGGACCCTCCTACAATGAGCAGTTCTTC.

The chain couples TRBV5-1 to TRBJ1-2; D is undetermined. V lost 5 bases to trimming and J lost 0 bases, with 14 bases between them. The germline V gene encodes CDR1 SGHRS and CDR2 YFSETQ. CDR3 size: 15 residues. The CDR3 DNA is TGCGCCAGCAGTGGTCCCAGAGGAGCTAACTATGGCTACACCTTC. Protein: CASSGPRGANYGYTF. Full variable domain (remainder filled in from reference TRBV5-1 and TRBJ1-2): KAGVTQTPRYLIKTRGQQVTLSCSPISGHRSVSWYQQTPGQGLQFLFEYFSETQRNKGNFPGRFSGRQFSNSRSEMNVSTLELGDSALYLCASSGPRGANYGYTFGSGTRLTVV.